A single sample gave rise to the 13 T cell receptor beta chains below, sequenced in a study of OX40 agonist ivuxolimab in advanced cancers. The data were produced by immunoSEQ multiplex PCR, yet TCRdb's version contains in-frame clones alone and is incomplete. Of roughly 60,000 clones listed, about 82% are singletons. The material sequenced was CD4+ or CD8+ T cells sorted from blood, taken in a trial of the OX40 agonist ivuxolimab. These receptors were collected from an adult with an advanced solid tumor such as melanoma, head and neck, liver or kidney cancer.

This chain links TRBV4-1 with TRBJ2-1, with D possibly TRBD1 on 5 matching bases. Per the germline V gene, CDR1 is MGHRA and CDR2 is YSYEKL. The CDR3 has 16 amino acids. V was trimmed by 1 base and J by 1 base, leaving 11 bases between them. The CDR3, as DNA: TGCGCCAGCAGCCAAGGTGGCAGGGTGTCCTACAATGAGCAGTTCTTC. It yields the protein CASSQGGRVSYNEQFF.

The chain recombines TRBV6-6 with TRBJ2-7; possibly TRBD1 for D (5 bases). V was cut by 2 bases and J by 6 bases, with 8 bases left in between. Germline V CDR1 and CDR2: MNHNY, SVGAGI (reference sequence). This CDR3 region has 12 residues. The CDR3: CASSYRQGEQYF. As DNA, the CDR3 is TGTGCCAGCAGTTACCGGCAGGGCGAGCAGTACTTC.

CDR3 DNA sequence: TGTGCCAGCAGAACACCGGGCGGGGGCTACACCTTC. Its translation is CASRTPGGGYTF. The chain has TRBV6-4 and TRBJ1-2; no clear D gene. Trimming shortened V by 6 bases and J by 8 bases, and 13 bases separated the two germline ends. Germline V CDR1 and CDR2: MRHNA, SNTAGT. This CDR3 comprises 12 residues.

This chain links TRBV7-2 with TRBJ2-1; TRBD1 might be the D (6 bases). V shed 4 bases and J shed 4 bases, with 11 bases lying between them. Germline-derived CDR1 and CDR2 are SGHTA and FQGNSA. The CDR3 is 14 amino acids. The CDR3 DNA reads TGTGCCAGCAGCTCGGGAACAGGGTACAATGAGCAGTTCTTC. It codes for CASSSGTGYNEQFF.

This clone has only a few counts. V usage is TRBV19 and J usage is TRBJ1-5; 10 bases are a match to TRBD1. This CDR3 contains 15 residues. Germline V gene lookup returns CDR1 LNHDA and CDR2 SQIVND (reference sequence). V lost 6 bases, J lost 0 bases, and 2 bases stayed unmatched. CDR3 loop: CASRTGGYSNQPQHF. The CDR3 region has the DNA TGTGCCAGTAGGACAGGGGGCTATAGCAATCAGCCCCAGCATTTT.

The DNA of the CDR3 is TGTGCCAGCAGGGGGGATTATAGCAATCAGCCCCAGCATTTT. Protein product: CASRGDYSNQPQHF. V usage is TRBV2 and J usage is TRBJ1-5, with D perhaps TRBD1 (5 bases). This CDR3 has 14 amino acids. Trimming took 6 bases from V and 0 from J, leaving 9 bases between them. Looked up from germline, CDR1 is SNHLY and CDR2 is FYNNEI.

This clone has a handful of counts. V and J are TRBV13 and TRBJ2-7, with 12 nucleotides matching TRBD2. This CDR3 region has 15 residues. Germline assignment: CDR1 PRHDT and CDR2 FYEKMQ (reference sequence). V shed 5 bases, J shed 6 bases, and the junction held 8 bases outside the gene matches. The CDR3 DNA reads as TGTGCCAGCAGCCTATTGACTAGCGGGAGTAGCGAGCAGTACTTC. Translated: CASSLLTSGSSEQYF. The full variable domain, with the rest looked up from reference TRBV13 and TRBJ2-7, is AAGVIQSPRHLIKEKRETATLKCYPIPRHDTVYWYQQGPGQDPQFLISFYEKMQSDKGSIPDRFSAQQFSDYHSELNMSSLELGDSALYFCASSLLTSGSSEQYFGPGTRLTVT.

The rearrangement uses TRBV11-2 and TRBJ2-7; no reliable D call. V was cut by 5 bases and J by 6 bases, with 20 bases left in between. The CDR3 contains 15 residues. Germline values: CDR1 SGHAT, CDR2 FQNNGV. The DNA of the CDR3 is TGTGCCAGCAGCCCTCCGGGTCTCGCTGGTGTCGAGCAGTACTTC. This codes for CASSPPGLAGVEQYF.

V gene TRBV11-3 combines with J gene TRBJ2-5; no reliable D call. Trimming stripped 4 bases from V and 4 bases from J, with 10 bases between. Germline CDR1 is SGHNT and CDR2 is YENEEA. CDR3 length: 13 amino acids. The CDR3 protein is CASSYSMGETQYF. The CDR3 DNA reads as TGTGCCAGCAGCTATTCCATGGGAGAGACCCAGTACTTC.

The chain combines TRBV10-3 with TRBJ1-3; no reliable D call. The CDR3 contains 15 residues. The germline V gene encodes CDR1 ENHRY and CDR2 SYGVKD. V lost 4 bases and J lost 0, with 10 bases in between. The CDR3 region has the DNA TGTGCCATCAGTGCCGGCTGGGGCTCTGGAAACACCATATATTTT. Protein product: CAISAGWGSGNTIYF.

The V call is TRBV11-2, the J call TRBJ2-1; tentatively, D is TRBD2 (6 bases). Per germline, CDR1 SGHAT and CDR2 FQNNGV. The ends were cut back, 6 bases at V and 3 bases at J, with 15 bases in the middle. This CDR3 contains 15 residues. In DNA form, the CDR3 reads TGTGCCAGCAGACCCGGTGCGGGAAGCTACAATGAGCAGTTCTTC. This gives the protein CASRPGAGSYNEQFF.

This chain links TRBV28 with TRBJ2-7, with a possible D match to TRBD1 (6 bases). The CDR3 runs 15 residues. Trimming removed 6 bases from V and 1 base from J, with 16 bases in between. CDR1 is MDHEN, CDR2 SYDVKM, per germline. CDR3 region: CASRRKLQGSYEQYF. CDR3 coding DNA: TGTGCCAGCAGGCGAAAACTACAGGGATCCTACGAGCAGTACTTC.

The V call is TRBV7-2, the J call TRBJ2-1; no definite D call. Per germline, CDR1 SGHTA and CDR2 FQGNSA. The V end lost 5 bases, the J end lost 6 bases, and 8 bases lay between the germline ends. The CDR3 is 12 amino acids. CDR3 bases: TGTGCCAGCAGCCCCCTACGCAATGAGCAGTTCTTC. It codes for CASSPLRNEQFF.